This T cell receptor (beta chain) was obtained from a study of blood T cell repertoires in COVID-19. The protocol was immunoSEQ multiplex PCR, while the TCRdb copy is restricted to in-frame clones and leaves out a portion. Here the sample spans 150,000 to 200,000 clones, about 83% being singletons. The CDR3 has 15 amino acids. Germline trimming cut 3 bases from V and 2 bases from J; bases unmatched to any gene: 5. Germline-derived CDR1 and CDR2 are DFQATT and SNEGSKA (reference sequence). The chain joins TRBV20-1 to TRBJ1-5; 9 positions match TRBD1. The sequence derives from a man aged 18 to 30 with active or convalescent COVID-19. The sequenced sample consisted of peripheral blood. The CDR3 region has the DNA TGCAGTGCTAGTGGTCGGGACAGGGGCAATCAGCCCCAGCATTTT. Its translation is CSASGRDRGNQPQHF.